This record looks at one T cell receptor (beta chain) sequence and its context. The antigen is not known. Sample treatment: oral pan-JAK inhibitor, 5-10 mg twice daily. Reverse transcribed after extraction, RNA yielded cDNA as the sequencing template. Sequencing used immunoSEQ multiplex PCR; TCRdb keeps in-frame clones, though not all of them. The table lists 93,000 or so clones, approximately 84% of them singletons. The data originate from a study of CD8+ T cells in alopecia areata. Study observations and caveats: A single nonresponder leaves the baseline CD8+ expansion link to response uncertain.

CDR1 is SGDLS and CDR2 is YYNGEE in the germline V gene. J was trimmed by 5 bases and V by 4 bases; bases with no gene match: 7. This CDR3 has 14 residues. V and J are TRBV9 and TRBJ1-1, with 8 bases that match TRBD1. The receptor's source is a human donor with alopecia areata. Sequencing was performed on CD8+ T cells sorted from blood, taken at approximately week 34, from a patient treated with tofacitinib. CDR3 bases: TGTGCCAGCAGCACAGGGGGGGCGAGGACTGAAGCTTTCTTT. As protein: CASSTGGARTEAFF.